What follows are 26 T cell receptor beta chains derived from one specimen sequenced in a study of metastatic and nonmetastatic thyroid tumors. No treatment had been given to any patient before thyroid surgery. Via MiXCR, TCRdb re-called the PCR reads. The sample lists around 89,000 clones, about 15% occurring once. The sample was blood. The receptors were gathered from a female donor with papillary thyroid cancer or a benign thyroid nodule (not recorded which). Some clones in this sample may be carry-over from other donors' samples.

This clone was observed at least ten times. The CDR3 is CASSLIGGSNTGELFF. The CDR3 DNA follows: TGTGCCAGCAGCTTAATAGGGGGGTCGAACACCGGGGAGCTGTTTTTT. V is TRBV7-3 and J is TRBJ2-2; possibly TRBD1 or TRBD2 for D (6 bases each). V lost 1 base, J lost 0 bases, and 9 bases lay in between. Germline CDR1 SGHTA, CDR2 FQGTGA. This CDR3 has 16 residues.

In its sample, this clone was seen many times. This chain uses TRBV4-1 with TRBJ2-1, with 8 bases matching TRBD2. The CDR3 loop spans 16 amino acids. Germline V gives CDR1 MGHRA, CDR2 YSYEKL. J gave up 6 bases and V 1 base, and 8 bases lay outside the gene matches. The CDR3 spells CASSQGAGGVINEQFF. CDR3 coding DNA: TGCGCCAGCAGCCAAGGGGCGGGGGGCGTGATCAATGAGCAGTTCTTC.

Ten or more counts support this clone. The chain is built from TRBV6-5 and TRBJ2-7; D is ambiguous. The CDR3 length is 16 residues. Trimming cost V 2 bases and J 5 bases, with 19 bases left between them. Per the germline V gene, CDR1 is MNHEY and CDR2 is SVGAGI. This CDR3 reads CASSYGYPADRNEQYF. The CDR3 DNA is TGTGCCAGCAGTTACGGCTATCCCGCCGATCGGAACGAGCAGTACTTC.

Worth noting for this clone: Just one base apart from a much larger clone, this may be a read error. The chain carries TRBV4-2 and TRBJ2-1; D is perhaps TRBD2 (6 bases). Trimming left V 4 bases short and J 6 bases short, with 19 bases between. The CDR3 has 16 amino acids. CDR1 is LGHNA, CDR2 YNFKEQ, per germline. This chain's CDR3 is CASSRSPRGVANEQFF. As DNA, the CDR3 is TGTGCCAGCAGCCGGTCCCCCCGCGGGGTGGCCAATGAGCAGTTCTTC.

This clone showed up many times. The chain combines TRBV24-1 with TRBJ2-1, with a possible D match to TRBD2 (6 bases). The germline gives CDR1 KGHDR, CDR2 SFDVKD. There are 15 residues in the CDR3. V shed 5 bases and J shed 4 bases, with 14 bases lying between them. Here the CDR3 reads CATSVNGGRYNEQFF. CDR3 DNA: TGTGCCACCAGTGTGAATGGGGGGAGGTACAATGAGCAGTTCTTC.

The table lists this clone with many counts. The chain recombines TRBV12-3 or TRBV12-4 with TRBJ2-5; D gene uncertain. V lost 6 bases and J lost 5, with 13 bases in between. The CDR3 extends over 13 amino acids. CDR3 DNA sequence: TGTGCCAGCAGCCAAAGCCGGTTGGAGACCCAGTACTTC. Its protein is CASSQSRLETQYF.

Note on this clone: A read error may be the cause here, since a much bigger clone is one base away. CDR3 in amino acids: CSASVGSPNEKLFF. CDR3 coding DNA: TGCAGTGCGAGCGTGGGGTCCCCTAATGAAAAACTGTTTTTT. J is TRBJ1-4 and V is TRBV20-1; no reliable D call. This CDR3 region has 14 residues. Germline assignment: CDR1 DFQATT and CDR2 SNEGSKA (reference sequence). V dropped 6 bases and J dropped 3 bases, with 14 bases sitting between them.

A few counts support this clone. At one end the junction does not follow the germline gene, possibly because of a read error. This chain connects TRBV7-2 to TRBJ1-2; D perhaps matches TRBD1 (6 bases). The CDR3 extends over 14 amino acids. Germline CDR1 reads SGHTA; CDR2 reads FQGNSA. CDR3 in DNA: TGCGCCAGCAGCTTATCAGGGGAGGGTCGTGGCTACACCTTC. Amino acids: CASSLSGEGRGYTF.

In its sample, this clone was seen many times. The chain has TRBV15 and TRBJ2-1, with D possibly TRBD2 on 5 matching bases. V was clipped by 0 bases and J by 6 bases, with 9 bases between them. Germline V gene sequence: CDR1 LNHNV, CDR2 YYDKDF (reference sequence). The CDR3 sequence is 14 residues long. The CDR3 nucleotides read TGTGCCACCAGCAGAGAGAGGAGGACCAATGAGCAGTTCTTC. Translated: CATSRERRTNEQFF.

Comment on this clone: The junction differs from germline at one of its ends, possibly a read error. The rearrangement joins TRBV24-1 to TRBJ2-7, with 7 bases lining up with TRBD1. The germline CDR1 and CDR2 sequences are KGHDR and SFDVKD. This CDR3 comprises 15 residues. This CDR3 reads CATIDRSRDRVVGYF. The DNA for the CDR3 is TGTGCCACCATTGATCGGTCCCGGGACAGAGTAGTTGGCTACTTC.

This clone was picked up many times. The rearrangement uses TRBV2 and TRBJ2-5; tentative D call: TRBD1 (5 bases). CDR1 is SNHLY and CDR2 is FYNNEI in the germline V gene. There are 13 residues in the CDR3. Trimming took off 6 bases at V and 2 bases at J, with 10 bases between the two ends. The CDR3 is CASRGQLQETQYF. CDR3 nucleotide sequence: TGTGCCAGCAGGGGGCAGCTACAAGAGACCCAGTACTTC. Filled out from reference TRBV2 and TRBJ2-5, the complete variable domain reads EPEVTQTPSHQVTQMGQEVILRCVPISNHLYFYWYRQILGQKVEFLVSFYNNEISEKSEIFDDQFSVERPDGSNFTLKIRSTKLEDSAMYFCASRGQLQETQYFGPGTRLLVL.

CDR3 sequence: CASIDRGAGWLYEQYF. In DNA, the CDR3 is TGTGCCAGCATTGACCGAGGGGCAGGGTGGCTCTACGAGCAGTACTTC. V is TRBV28 and J is TRBJ2-7; possibly TRBD1 or TRBD2 for D (5 bases each). The V end was cut by 7 bases, the J end by 3 bases, with 22 bases between. The CDR3 runs to 16 residues. CDR1 MDHEN and CDR2 SYDVKM come from the germline V gene.

This clone was seen ten or more times. The chain is built from TRBV6-1 and TRBJ1-1; 7 nucleotides line up with TRBD1. V lost 7 bases to trimming and J lost 7 bases; unmatched junction nucleotides: 15. This CDR3 has 15 amino acids. CDR1 and CDR2 from the germline V gene are MNHNS and SASEGT. The CDR3: CASTYRTGSNDEAFF. In DNA form, the CDR3 reads TGTGCCAGCACCTACCGGACAGGAAGTAATGATGAAGCTTTCTTT.

To note about this clone: At one boundary the junction diverges from the germline segment, which might be a read error. This sequence joins TRBV28 and TRBJ2-7; TRBD1 matches 7 bases. Germline-derived CDR1 and CDR2 are MDHEN and SYDVKM. The CDR3 contains 16 residues. The CDR3 DNA reads as TGCGCCAGCAGCCAGACCCTCCGGGACAGTGCCTACGAGCAGTACTTC. This codes for CASSQTLRDSAYEQYF.

This clone came up many times. This same CDR3 is encoded by further DNA sequences in the sample. The chain uses TRBV7-2 and TRBJ1-1; TRBD1 might be the D (5 bases). The CDR3 has 13 residues. Trimming shortened V by 5 bases and J by 0 bases, and 7 bases separated the two germline ends. Per the germline V gene, CDR1 is SGHTA and CDR2 is FQGNSA. CDR3 in amino acids: CASSRGVNTEAFF. The CDR3 DNA is TGTGCCAGCAGCCGAGGGGTGAACACTGAAGCTTTCTTT.

This clone was detected ten times or more. The chain has TRBV5-1 and TRBJ1-1; possible D gene TRBD1, 6 bases. The germline V gene has CDR1 SGHRS and CDR2 YFSETQ. There are 16 residues in the CDR3. Trimming shortened V by 3 bases and J by 6 bases, and 21 bases separated the two germline ends. CDR3 in amino acids: CASSSIYQGNKAEAFF. The CDR3 nucleotides read TGCGCCAGCAGCTCCATTTATCAGGGGAATAAGGCTGAAGCTTTCTTT.

This clone has ten or more counts. The chain has TRBV7-9 and TRBJ1-2; D not certain. V was cut by 6 bases and J by 8 bases, with 25 bases left in between. The length of the CDR3 is 16 residues. CDR1 is SEHNR and CDR2 is FQNEAQ in the germline V gene (reference sequence). The CDR3 DNA reads TGTGCCAGCAGTAACACGGTCGACGGATGGCCGGGGGGCTACACCTTC. Amino acids: CASSNTVDGWPGGYTF.

As to this clone: Since a much larger clone is just one base distant, this may be a read error. The CDR3 DNA sequence: TGCGCCAGCAGCTTGGGTGTCAGAAGTGAAGCTTTCTTT. This gives the protein CASSLGVRSEAFF. The rearrangement joins TRBV5-1 to TRBJ1-1; D gene unclear. This CDR3 has 13 amino acids. Germline loops: CDR1 SGHRS, CDR2 YFSETQ. Trimming took 0 bases from V and 7 from J, leaving 10 bases between them.

This clone was counted a few times. Possible read error: a much larger clone is one base away. The V and J genes are TRBV6-1 and TRBJ2-3; TRBD1 is a possible D gene (5 bases). Deletions cut 1 base from V and 2 bases from J, with 7 bases between. The CDR3 has 14 residues. Germline V gene lookup returns CDR1 MNHNS and CDR2 SASEGT. In DNA, the CDR3 is TGTGCCAGCAGTGAAGGGGGCATCACAGATACGCAGTATTTT. It encodes CASSEGGITDTQYF.

This clone was seen ten or more times. The chain links TRBV7-8 to TRBJ1-1; 7 nucleotides match TRBD1. The CDR3 has 17 amino acids. V gave up 1 base and J gave up 6 bases; unmatched junction bases: 14. CDR1 is SGHVS and CDR2 is FQNEAQ in the germline V gene. This CDR3 is CASSLEGARLGHAEAFF. As DNA, the CDR3 is TGTGCCAGCAGCTTAGAGGGGGCGCGTCTGGGCCACGCTGAAGCTTTCTTT.

The CDR3 DNA sequence: TGTGCCAGCTCACAAGAGCCGCAAGAGACCCAGTACTTC. Translation: CASSQEPQETQYF. This chain uses TRBV18 with TRBJ2-5; no definite D call. Per the germline V gene, CDR1 is KGHSH and CDR2 is LQKENI. The CDR3 is made up of 13 amino acids. Trimming pared 4 bases from V and 2 bases from J, leaving 8 bases between.

This clone was observed many times. The V call is TRBV19, the J call TRBJ1-2; 8 positions match TRBD1. This CDR3 has 16 residues. Per the germline V gene, CDR1 is LNHDA and CDR2 is SQIVND (reference sequence). Trimming removed 5 bases from V and 3 bases from J; junction bases left unmatched: 11. The CDR3 loop is CASSSYISGGYYGYTF. The DNA of the CDR3 is TGTGCCAGTAGTTCTTACATATCAGGGGGCTACTATGGCTACACCTTC.

There are a few counts of this clone. This may be a read error: a much more frequent sequence differs by one nucleotide. The sample contains more than one DNA sequence encoding this CDR3. The chain has TRBV3-1 and TRBJ1-2; D possibly corresponds to TRBD1 (5 bases). This CDR3 spans 14 amino acids. Looked up from germline, CDR1 is LGHDT and CDR2 is YNNKEL (reference sequence). CDR3 sequence (DNA): TGTGCCAGCAGCCAAGAGATTAGGGGTGGTGGCTACACCTTT. It codes for CASSQEIRGGGYTF.

This clone has just a few counts. A read error may be the cause here, since a much bigger clone is one base away. The chain employs TRBV19 and TRBJ1-6, with D perhaps matching TRBD1 (6 bases). The CDR3 is made up of 13 amino acids. V lost 5 bases and J 9 bases, leaving 11 bases between the germline ends. The germline V gene encodes CDR1 LNHDA and CDR2 SQIVND (reference sequence). DNA for the CDR3: TGTGCCAGTAGTCCAACAGGGAGTTCACCCCTCCACTTT. This encodes CASSPTGSSPLHF.

With regard to this clone: Given a much more abundant clone one base away, this may be a read error. This sequence joins TRBV7-3 and TRBJ2-3, with D perhaps matching TRBD1 (7 bases). From germline, CDR1 is SGHTA and CDR2 FQGTGA. The V gene lost 5 bases and the J gene lost 1 base, with 16 bases spanning the gap. This CDR3 is 16 amino acids long. CDR3 amino acids: CASSAIQGGGTDTQYF. In DNA form, the CDR3 reads TGTGCCAGCAGCGCCATCCAGGGGGGTGGCACAGATACGCAGTATTTT.

This clone was found many times. The chain recombines TRBV24-1 with TRBJ1-5; maybe TRBD1 (5 bases). CDR1 is KGHDR and CDR2 is SFDVKD in the germline V gene. Trimming left V 4 bases short and J 4 bases short, with 10 bases between. CDR3 size: 14 residues. The CDR3 loop reads CATSDQGLNQPQHF. CDR3 nucleotide sequence: TGTGCCACCAGTGACCAGGGATTGAATCAGCCCCAGCATTTT.